This T cell receptor (beta chain) originates from a study of OX40 agonist ivuxolimab in advanced cancers. Overall study context: Dose-escalation patients suffered from hepatocellular carcinoma, melanoma, renal cell or head and neck cancer. The dose-escalation cohort was just under 85% male, with a mean age of about 56 years, ranging about 23 to 79. Notes on the study in general: There were also nonresponders showing low normalized T-cell clonal expansion.

Regarding this clone: Its antigen is still unknown.

This CDR3 has 15 amino acids. Germline CDR1 SGHVS, CDR2 FNYEAQ. The junction had 3 bases not matched to a gene; V was cut back by 5 bases and J by 0 bases. Sequencing used immunoSEQ multiplex PCR; TCRdb keeps in-frame clones, though not all of them. The sample includes approximately 60,000 clones, 65% to 90% of them seen just once. The sequenced sample was CD4+ or CD8+ T cells sorted from blood, obtained in a trial of the OX40 agonist ivuxolimab. The chain uses TRBV7-6 and TRBJ1-4, with 7 bases fitting TRBD1. The sequence came from an adult with an advanced solid tumor such as melanoma, head and neck, liver or kidney cancer. CDR3 protein: CASSPQGATNEKLFF. The CDR3 region has the DNA TGTGCCAGCAGCCCTCAGGGGGCAACTAATGAAAAACTGTTTTTT.